Below, 30 T cell receptor beta chains from the same sample are listed, as sequenced in a study of naive and memory T cell subsets. Both TRBC1 and TRBC2 were covered by a beta constant-region primer of two equimolar oligonucleotides. The ligated cDNA underwent four PCR rounds using SP2 and nested alpha and beta constant-region primers. MiXCR, run by TCRdb on the UMI-ligation and nested PCR reads, gives a single entry per CDR3 protein. The data contain roughly 130,000 distinct CDR3 sequences, 30% to 45% of them singletons. The sample consisted of central memory CD4+ T cells from blood. The receptors here all came from a human donor in good health.

The chain has TRBV11-2 and TRBJ1-4; D is unclear. This CDR3 spans 13 amino acids. In germline, CDR1 is SGHAT, CDR2 FQNNGV. V lost 3 bases to trimming and J lost 12 bases, with 14 bases between them. This CDR3 reads CASSFETSGQLFF. The CDR3 nucleotides read TGTGCCAGCAGCTTTGAGACATCCGGGCAACTGTTTTTT. Using reference TRBV11-2 and TRBJ1-4 for the parts outside the CDR3, the full variable domain is EAGVAQSPRYKIIEKRQSVAFWCNPISGHATLYWYQQILGQGPKLLIQFQNNGVVDDSQLPKDRFSAERLKGVDSTLKIQPAKLEDSAVYLCASSFETSGQLFFGSGTQLSVL.

The CDR3 sequence: CSASMGGSTYEQYF. The CDR3 nucleotides read TGCAGTGCTAGTATGGGCGGATCTACCTACGAGCAGTACTTC. The chain has TRBV20-1 and TRBJ2-7; D is undetermined. The CDR3 consists of 14 residues. The V and J ends lost 3 bases and 2 bases respectively, with 14 bases between them. Germline lookup yields CDR1 DFQATT and CDR2 SNEGSKA (reference sequence).

This sequence joins TRBV20-1 and TRBJ2-3; D not certain. This CDR3 region has 14 residues. Looked up from germline, CDR1 is DFQATT and CDR2 is SNEGSKA (reference sequence). V gave up 2 bases and J gave up 0 bases, with 9 bases separating them. The chain's CDR3 is CSARQYTSTDTQYF. The DNA for the CDR3 is TGCAGTGCTAGACAGTATACTAGCACAGATACGCAGTATTTT.

This clonotype has just a few counts. CDR3 amino acids: CAIRTGSGANVLTF. The CDR3 DNA reads as TGTGCCATTAGGACAGGGTCTGGGGCCAACGTCCTGACTTTC. The chain couples TRBV6-5 to TRBJ2-6; 8 bases fit TRBD1. V gave up 10 bases and J gave up 1 base; unmatched junction bases: 3. Germline assignment: CDR1 MNHEY and CDR2 SVGAGI. The CDR3 is made up of 14 amino acids.

The chain joins TRBV2 to TRBJ2-1, with D perhaps TRBD2 (6 bases). Germline lookup yields CDR1 SNHLY and CDR2 FYNNEI. This CDR3 comprises 15 residues. The germline V and J ends were trimmed by 3 bases and 5 bases, with 14 bases remaining between them. CDR3 sequence reads: CASSDLVGGNNEQFF. The CDR3 nucleotides read TGTGCCAGCAGTGACCTCGTAGGCGGGAACAATGAGCAGTTCTTC.

CDR3 sequence: CASSDEVTTGELFF. The CDR3 nucleotides are TGTGCCAGCAGTGACGAGGTTACCACCGGGGAGCTGTTTTTT. This chain connects TRBV2 to TRBJ2-2; no firm D call. Between the trimmed V and J ends, which lost 3 bases and 4 bases, there was a span of 9 bases. CDR1 is SNHLY, CDR2 FYNNEI, per germline. The length of the CDR3 is 14 residues. Complete variable domain (other parts from reference TRBV2 and TRBJ2-2): EPEVTQTPSHQVTQMGQEVILRCVPISNHLYFYWYRQILGQKVEFLVSFYNNEISEKSEIFDDQFSVERPDGSNFTLKIRSTKLEDSAMYFCASSDEVTTGELFFGEGSRLTVL.

V and J are TRBV20-1 and TRBJ1-1, with TRBD1 identical over 8 bases. Germline trimming cut 4 bases from V and 3 bases from J; bases unmatched to any gene: 10. Germline V CDR1 and CDR2: DFQATT, SNEGSKA (reference sequence). The CDR3 sequence is 15 residues long. The CDR3 DNA reads TGCAGTGCTAAGATAAGACAGGGGTCAGACACTGAAGCTTTCTTT. Translating it yields CSAKIRQGSDTEAFF.

This clonotype appeared a few times. V and J are TRBV6-5 and TRBJ1-5; the D is unclear. The CDR3 extends over 15 amino acids. V was clipped by 7 bases and J by 0 bases, with 13 bases between them. Germline V gene lookup returns CDR1 MNHEY and CDR2 SVGAGI. CDR3 region: CASKIREYSNQPQHF. The CDR3 region has the DNA TGTGCCAGCAAGATACGGGAGTATAGCAATCAGCCCCAGCATTTT.

This clonotype was counted a single time. CDR3 DNA sequence: TGTGCCAGCAGCCCAGCCGGGACAGGGTTGAACACTGAAGCTTTCTTT. Protein product: CASSPAGTGLNTEAFF. J is TRBJ1-1 and V is TRBV5-6; 9 bases match TRBD1. The CDR3 is 16 residues long. Germline trimming cut 4 bases from V and 0 bases from J; bases unmatched to any gene: 7. CDR1 is SGHDT and CDR2 is YYEEEE in the germline V gene.

Only a few counts were recorded for this clonotype. This rearrangement joins TRBV15 to TRBJ2-1; D gene uncertain. Between the trimmed V and J ends, which lost 0 bases and 11 bases, there was a span of 11 bases. Germline values: CDR1 LNHNV, CDR2 YYDKDF (reference sequence). The CDR3 has 13 residues. The CDR3 DNA reads TGTGCCACCAGCAGAGAAACATGGGGTAAGCAGTTCTTC. Protein product: CATSRETWGKQFF.

This clonotype appeared a single time. V gene TRBV7-2 combines with J gene TRBJ2-5; 11 nucleotides line up with TRBD2. Germline CDR1 and CDR2: SGHTA and FQGNSA. Trimming removed 2 bases from V and 6 bases from J; junction bases left unmatched: 8. The CDR3 is 16 residues long. In nucleotides, the CDR3 is TGTGCCAGCAGCTTATTGTTAGCGGGAGGGCGGAAGACCCAGTACTTC. Translating gives CASSLLLAGGRKTQYF.

This clonotype turned up a few times. The chain joins TRBV28 to TRBJ2-3; D unclear. V was trimmed by 6 bases and J by 0 bases, leaving 4 bases between them. In germline, CDR1 is MDHEN, CDR2 SYDVKM. The CDR3 sequence is 12 residues long. This chain's CDR3 is CASRGSTDTQYF. The CDR3 bases are TGTGCCAGCAGGGGGAGCACAGATACGCAGTATTTT.

In its sample, this clonotype was seen a few times. This sequence joins TRBV29-1 and TRBJ2-5, with D uncertain. CDR1 SQVTM and CDR2 ANQGSEA come from the germline V gene. With 4 bases removed from V and 2 bases from J, the gap between germline ends came to 8 bases. This CDR3 is built from 12 residues. The CDR3 DNA reads as TGCAGCGTTGGCTCAGCGCAAGAGACCCAGTACTTC. Protein: CSVGSAQETQYF.

The V call is TRBV3-1, the J call TRBJ1-2; D is uncertain. The V end was cut by 0 bases, the J end by 0 bases, with 5 bases between. Germline V gives CDR1 LGHDT, CDR2 YNNKEL (reference sequence). CDR3 length equals 14 residues. CDR3 bases: TGTGCCAGCAGCCAAGAGAAAGCTAACTATGGCTACACCTTC. Translating gives CASSQEKANYGYTF.

This clonotype was counted between two and nine times. The chain joins TRBV28 to TRBJ2-5; no definite D call. CDR3 length: 12 residues. Germline CDR1 reads MDHEN; CDR2 reads SYDVKM. The V and J ends lost 5 bases and 6 bases respectively, with 10 bases between them. The CDR3 DNA reads TGTGCCAGCAGTGAAGGGATAAAGACCCAGTACTTC. This translates into CASSEGIKTQYF.

J is TRBJ1-2 and V is TRBV27, with D unclear. This CDR3 is 14 amino acids long. The germline V gene encodes CDR1 MNHEY and CDR2 SMNVEV (reference sequence). Trimming took off 6 bases at V and 2 bases at J, with 13 bases between the two ends. The CDR3 sequence: CASRSATLNYGYTF. The CDR3 DNA follows: TGTGCCAGCAGATCAGCTACACTCAACTATGGCTACACCTTC.

The genes are TRBV18 and TRBJ1-5; D is unclear. V was shortened by 6 bases and J by 1 base, with 13 bases between the two germline ends. CDR1 and CDR2 (germline): KGHSH, LQKENI. The CDR3 totals 15 residues. This chain's CDR3 is CASSRTDGSNQPQHF. The CDR3 DNA reads TGTGCCAGCTCCCGGACCGACGGAAGCAATCAGCCCCAGCATTTT.

V and J are TRBV12-3 or TRBV12-4 and TRBJ1-5, with TRBD1 matching over 9 bases. The trim removed 3 bases at V and 2 bases at J, leaving 2 bases unmatched. The CDR3 is 15 amino acids. In DNA, the CDR3 is TGTGCCAGCAGTTTGGGACAGGGAGGCAATCAGCCCCAGCATTTT. It yields the protein CASSLGQGGNQPQHF.

The chain couples TRBV30 to TRBJ2-3; the D gene is possibly TRBD1 (6 bases). V lost 5 bases to trimming and J lost 0 bases, with 12 bases between them. This CDR3 spans 14 amino acids. Germline CDR1 GTSNPN, CDR2 SVGIG (reference sequence). CDR3 residues: CAWSRQVSTDTQYF. The CDR3 bases are TGTGCCTGGTCCCGACAGGTTAGCACAGATACGCAGTATTTT.

In its sample, this clonotype was seen a few times. In nucleotides, the CDR3 is TGCGCCAGCAGCGTGGACAGGATTTCCCGAGACGAAGCTTTCTTT. Its translation is CASSVDRISRDEAFF. V usage is TRBV5-1 and J usage is TRBJ1-1; 7 nucleotides line up with TRBD1. This CDR3 contains 15 residues. Trimming at V came to 4 bases and at J to 8 bases, leaving 14 bases not matched to a gene. The germline gives CDR1 SGHRS, CDR2 YFSETQ.

In its sample, this clonotype was seen once. The genes are TRBV6-6 and TRBJ2-3; D perhaps matches TRBD1 (6 bases). The germline V and J ends were trimmed by 6 bases and 3 bases, with 19 bases remaining between them. Germline V gene sequence: CDR1 MNHNY, CDR2 SVGAGI (reference sequence). The length of the CDR3 is 16 residues. CDR3 in DNA: TGTGCCAGCAGATGGACCGGGGCAGGGACAACAGATACGCAGTATTTT. Translated, it gives CASRWTGAGTTDTQYF.

The chain recombines TRBV12-3 or TRBV12-4 with TRBJ2-1, with 8 positions matching TRBD2. Germline trimming cut 4 bases from V and 3 bases from J; bases unmatched to any gene: 5. The length of the CDR3 is 15 residues. CDR3 residues: CASSSTSGIYNEQFF. The CDR3 DNA is TGTGCCAGCAGTTCCACTAGCGGAATCTACAATGAGCAGTTCTTC.

The chain joins TRBV6-1 to TRBJ1-5; no clear D gene. V was shortened by 2 bases and J by 10 bases, with 15 bases between the two germline ends. Germline assignment: CDR1 MNHNS and CDR2 SASEGT. This CDR3 spans 14 amino acids. The CDR3 coding sequence is TGTGCCAGCAGTGAAAGTGGGATGGCTCGCCCCCAGCATTTT. Translating gives CASSESGMARPQHF.

The chain uses TRBV9 and TRBJ2-1; 8 bases line up with TRBD2. This CDR3 is 16 amino acids long. Germline trimming cut 3 bases from V and 5 bases from J; bases unmatched to any gene: 10. Germline V gene lookup returns CDR1 SGDLS and CDR2 YYNGEE. CDR3 amino acids: CASSGPIAGSHNEQFF. The CDR3 DNA sequence: TGTGCCAGCAGCGGGCCGATAGCGGGATCCCACAATGAGCAGTTCTTC.

This clonotype was seen only a few times. This chain's CDR3 is CASSFFGAVDSPLHF. In DNA form, the CDR3 reads TGTGCCAGCAGTTTTTTTGGGGCGGTAGATTCACCCCTCCACTTT. The chain is built from TRBV28 and TRBJ1-6, with D possibly matching TRBD1 (5 bases). V was clipped by 3 bases and J by 8 bases, with 14 bases between them. The CDR3 totals 15 residues. Germline CDR1 MDHEN, CDR2 SYDVKM.

J is TRBJ1-6 and V is TRBV7-9; D uncertain. The CDR3 extends over 11 amino acids. Trimming removed 2 bases from V and 10 bases from J, with 3 bases in between. Germline V gene sequence: CDR1 SEHNR, CDR2 FQNEAQ (reference sequence). The CDR3 nucleotides are TGTGCCAGCAGCTTATCATCACCCCTCCACTTT. Its translation is CASSLSSPLHF.

In this sample, this clonotype turned up a few times. The chain joins TRBV25-1 to TRBJ2-1, with 13 bases matching TRBD2. CDR1 and CDR2 from the germline V gene are MGHDK and SYGVNS. Trimming cost V 4 bases and J 8 bases; bases outside gene matches: 5. The length of the CDR3 is 15 residues. CDR3 coding DNA: TGTGCCAGCAGTGTTGGAGGACTAGCGGGAGATGAGCAGTTCTTC. Amino acids: CASSVGGLAGDEQFF.

The chain recombines TRBV3-1 with TRBJ2-1, with no clear D. Germline V gene lookup returns CDR1 LGHDT and CDR2 YNNKEL (reference sequence). This CDR3 contains 12 residues. The ends were cut back, 4 bases at V and 9 bases at J, with 10 bases in the middle. CDR3 DNA: TGTGCCAGCAGCCGCGACGGTGGTGAGCAGTTCTTC. It yields the protein CASSRDGGEQFF.

The V call is TRBV9, the J call TRBJ2-1; D gene unclear. Germline lookup yields CDR1 SGDLS and CDR2 YYNGEE. The CDR3 is 13 amino acids. Trimming took 2 bases from V and 7 from J, leaving 10 bases between them. The CDR3 bases are TGTGCCAGCAGCGTTTATCTTGGGAATGAGCAGTTCTTC. The encoded protein is CASSVYLGNEQFF. The full variable domain, completed using reference TRBV9 and TRBJ2-1, is DSGVTQTPKHLITATGQRVTLRCSPRSGDLSVYWYQQSLDQGLQFLIQYYNGEERAKGNILERFSAQQFPDLHSELNLSSLELGDSALYFCASSVYLGNEQFFGPGTRLTVL.

The chain employs TRBV20-1 and TRBJ2-3, with 8 bases fitting TRBD2. The germline gives CDR1 DFQATT, CDR2 SNEGSKA (reference sequence). The CDR3 covers 14 residues. Unmatched junction bases numbered 6, after V lost 5 bases and J lost 2 bases. The chain's CDR3 is CSAPRSGITDTQYF. CDR3 coding DNA: TGCAGTGCTCCTCGTAGCGGGATCACAGATACGCAGTATTTT.